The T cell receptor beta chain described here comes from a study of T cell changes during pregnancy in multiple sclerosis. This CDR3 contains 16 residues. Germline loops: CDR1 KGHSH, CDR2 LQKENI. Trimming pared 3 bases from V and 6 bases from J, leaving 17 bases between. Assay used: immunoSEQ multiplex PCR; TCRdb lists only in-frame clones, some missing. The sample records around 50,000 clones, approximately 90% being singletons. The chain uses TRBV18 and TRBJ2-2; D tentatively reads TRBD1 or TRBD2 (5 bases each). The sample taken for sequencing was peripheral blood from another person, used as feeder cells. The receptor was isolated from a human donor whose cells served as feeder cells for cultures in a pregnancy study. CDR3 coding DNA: TGTGCCAGCTCACCCCAGGGCCTAGCTGGGGCCGGGGAGCTGTTTTTT. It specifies CASSPQGLAGAGELFF.